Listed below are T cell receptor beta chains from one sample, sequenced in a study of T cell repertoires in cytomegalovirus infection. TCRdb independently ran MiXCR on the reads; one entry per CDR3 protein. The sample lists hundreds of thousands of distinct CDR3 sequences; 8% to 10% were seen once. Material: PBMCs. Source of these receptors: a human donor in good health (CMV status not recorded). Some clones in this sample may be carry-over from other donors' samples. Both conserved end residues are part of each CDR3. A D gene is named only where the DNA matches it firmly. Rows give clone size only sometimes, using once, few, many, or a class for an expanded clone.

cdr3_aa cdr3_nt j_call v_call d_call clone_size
CAISGNNYGYTF TGTGCCATCAGTGGTAACAACTATGGCTACACCTTC TRBJ1-2 TRBV10-3 - -
CASSQRLNQPQHF TGTGCCAGCAGTCAAAGACTGAATCAGCCCCAGCATTTT TRBJ1-5 TRBV4-2 - many
CASTRGTNVPFNEQFF TGTGCCAGCACCCGGGGGACCAACGTCCCGTTCAATGAGCAGTTCTTC TRBJ2-1 TRBV12-3/TRBV12-4 - many
CASSQDPQYNYGYTF TGTGCCAGCAGCCAAGATCCCCAGTACAACTATGGCTACACCTTC TRBJ1-2 TRBV4-2 - many
CASSPRTGGNSGELFF TGTGCCAGCAGCCCAAGGACAGGGGGCAACTCCGGGGAGCTGTTTTTT TRBJ2-2 TRBV7-2 TRBD1 -
CAISVGSGGQETQYF TGTGCCATCAGTGTGGGTAGCGGGGGCCAAGAGACCCAGTACTTC TRBJ2-5 TRBV10-3 TRBD2 few
CASSGWDRAYEQYF TGTGCCAGCAGTGGATGGGACAGGGCCTACGAGCAGTACTTC TRBJ2-7 TRBV2 TRBD1 few
CASSQDRAGGNTGELFF TGCGCCAGCAGCCAAGATCGGGCGGGAGGGAACACCGGGGAGCTGTTTTTT TRBJ2-2 TRBV4-1 TRBD2 few
CASSLAGGGGSNQPQHF TGTGCCAGCAGTTTAGCGGGGGGGGGAGGGAGCAATCAGCCCCAGCATTTT TRBJ1-5 TRBV27 - many
CASSLSPSGIGKDEQFF TGTGCCAGCAGCTTATCCCCTAGCGGGATAGGTAAAGATGAGCAGTTCTTC TRBJ2-1 TRBV7-2 TRBD2 many
CASSYEYSPLHF TGTGCCAGCAGCTACGAATATTCACCCCTCCACTTT TRBJ1-6 TRBV7-2 - -
CSAGVGEQFF TGCAGTGCTGGGGTGGGTGAGCAGTTCTTC TRBJ2-1 TRBV20-1 - -
CAISESMAGEGWTEQFF TGTGCCATCAGTGAGTCTATGGCGGGAGAAGGGTGGACTGAGCAGTTCTTC TRBJ2-1 TRBV10-3 TRBD2 many
CASSVWELAGDNEQYF TGTGCCAGCAGTGTTTGGGAACTAGCGGGAGACAACGAGCAGTACTTC TRBJ2-7 TRBV6-1 TRBD2 many
CASLTRGRGGPGANVLTF TGTGCCAGCCTGACAAGAGGCAGGGGGGGACCTGGGGCCAACGTCCTGACTTTC TRBJ2-6 TRBV7-2 - many
CASSFSLTNEKLFF TGTGCCAGCAGCTTCTCCTTAACTAATGAAAAACTGTTTTTT TRBJ1-4 TRBV11-2 - many
CASRKRQGRNSPLHF TGTGCCAGCAGAAAAAGACAGGGGAGGAATTCACCCCTCCACTTT TRBJ1-6 TRBV6-5 TRBD1 -